This TCR beta chain was sequenced for a study of blood T cell repertoires in COVID-19. The CDR3 runs 15 residues. The V and J ends lost 1 base and 6 bases, in that order; junction bases with no gene match: 5. Germline V gives CDR1 SGHTA, CDR2 FQGTGA. Libraries were prepared by immunoSEQ multiplex PCR; TCRdb keeps only in-frame clonotypes and omits some of them. The sample holds around 250,000 clones, 91% seen once. The clonotype was recovered from a human donor in a cohort exposed to, infected with or recovered from COVID-19 (not recorded which). The donor label of this sample is uncertain. The chain has TRBV7-3 and TRBJ1-1; 10 nucleotides line up with TRBD1. Sequencing was done on a sample of PBMCs or T cells enriched from blood (not recorded which). CDR3 region: CASSLRQGATAEAFF. CDR3 nucleotide sequence: TGTGCCAGCAGCTTAAGACAGGGGGCGACCGCTGAAGCTTTCTTT.